A selection of T cell receptor beta chains follows, all from one sample in a study of OX40 agonist ivuxolimab in advanced cancers. Measured with immunoSEQ multiplex PCR; TCRdb has only the in-frame clones, and not every one. The data hold roughly 72,000 clones, with about 85% observed a single time. The source was CD4+ or CD8+ T cells sorted from blood, collected in a trial of the OX40 agonist ivuxolimab. These receptors were collected from an adult with an advanced solid tumor such as melanoma, head and neck, liver or kidney cancer. CDR3s include the opening cysteine and the closing phenylalanine or tryptophan. Fields, in order: J gene, V gene, CDR3 protein.

TRBJ1-1,TRBV5-1,CASSLWGGGTEAFF
TRBJ1-5,TRBV29-1,CSVRDNHNQPQHF
TRBJ2-1,TRBV7-9,CASSRRTSGRVNEQFF
TRBJ2-3,TRBV6-1,CASSEALAGPDTQYF
TRBJ1-4,TRBV7-9,CASSRVPGATNEKLFF
TRBJ2-3,TRBV19,CASSISSGGSGRTDTQYF
TRBJ2-2,TRBV5-1,CASSFGQGRGATGELFF
TRBJ2-2,TRBV18,CASSPQFRTGTGELFF
TRBJ2-1,TRBV5-1,CASSRRQGLVDNEQFF
TRBJ2-3,TRBV5-1,CASSALTDTQYF
TRBJ2-5,TRBV12-5,CASGLNLAGGETQYF
-,TRBV5-6,CASSPRGRYEQYF
TRBJ1-1,TRBV2,CASRADMTEAFF
TRBJ1-1,TRBV11-1,CASSWSGQGETEAFF
TRBJ1-5,TRBV6-5,CASSYAPGSNQPQHF
TRBJ2-3,TRBV4-3,CASSPHPLGTDTQYF
TRBJ2-7,TRBV29-1,CSVVAEAHEQYF
TRBJ2-7,TRBV7-2,CASSSTWSYEQYF
-,TRBV4-1,CASSQDSVRTSGGYEQYF
TRBJ2-1,TRBV4-2,CASSQAGRISYNEQFF
TRBJ2-5,TRBV5-5,CASSLISETQYF
TRBJ1-6,TRBV18,CASSPTGGGSPLHF
TRBJ2-1,TRBV15,CATDARRGTQHYNEQFF
TRBJ1-1,TRBV5-4,CASSLGGQANTEAFF
TRBJ2-1,TRBV6-4,CASSEDSSYNEQFF
TRBJ2-6,TRBV4-3,CASSQESGSGANVLTF
TRBJ2-5,TRBV2,CASSRPSRETQYF
TRBJ2-1,TRBV28,CASSWLRGDRYEQFF
TRBJ1-1,TRBV7-8,CASSSRDAPDTEAFF
TRBJ2-3,TRBV11-2,CASSLGASGGWDTQYF
TRBJ1-1,TRBV18,CASSPYEIVRTEAFF
TRBJ2-2,TRBV5-1,CASSFLPGAPGELFF
TRBJ1-2,TRBV6-1,CASRGQGDANYGYTF
TRBJ1-1,TRBV6-5,CASSYDREAFF
TRBJ1-4,TRBV5-1,CASRLFQGNEKLFF
TRBJ1-2,TRBV6-6,CASRHGGHLDYGYTF
TRBJ1-4,TRBV1,CTSSQEPGQGSTNEKLFF
TRBJ2-2,TRBV5-1,CASSGNTGELFF
TRBJ1-5,TRBV19,CASSGQGESQPQHF
TRBJ2-5,TRBV7-8,CASSLGWGGRETQYF
TRBJ1-2,TRBV18,CASSPPDRSGYTF
TRBJ2-5,TRBV5-1,CASSLGRGMNQETQYF
TRBJ2-1,TRBV27,CASSDHTQGPRGSYNEQFF
TRBJ1-6,TRBV30,CAWSPSVNSPLHF
TRBJ1-2,TRBV18,CASSPMEGRMDGYTF
TRBJ1-1,TRBV5-8,CASSPGTNTEAFF
TRBJ2-3,TRBV15,CATSRDKQPTDTQYF
TRBJ2-7,TRBV9,CASSNLYEQYF
TRBJ1-6,TRBV4-3,CASSQEDRAEGSPLHF
TRBJ1-2,TRBV20-1,CSASSDYGYTF
TRBJ2-2,TRBV7-2,CASSFSLANAGELFF
TRBJ2-2,TRBV4-1,CASSQGASPTGELFF
TRBJ2-3,TRBV5-1,CASSLVAAGSTDTQYF
TRBJ2-5,TRBV14,CASSQFRGRGETQYF
TRBJ2-1,TRBV11-2,CASSLQGYEQFF
TRBJ2-5,TRBV4-2,CASSLNRGPEETQYF
TRBJ1-5,TRBV7-9,CASSFSQGLNQPQHF
TRBJ1-2,TRBV14,CASSQSGFGYTF
TRBJ1-2,TRBV2,CASSHQGGYYGYTF